A selection of T cell receptor beta chains follows, all from one sample in a study of T cell changes during pregnancy in multiple sclerosis. The data were produced by immunoSEQ multiplex PCR, yet TCRdb's version contains in-frame clones alone and is incomplete. The table records tens of thousands of clones, about 90% of them present only once. The source was CD4+ T cells from peripheral blood mononuclear cells, collected in the first trimester of pregnancy. The receptors here all came from a female donor in good health, enrolled as a control in a pregnancy study. Each CDR3 is given with its conserved first and last residue. D genes are given only for firm matches.

V gene	D gene	CDR3 length	J gene	CDR3 DNA	CDR3 protein
TRBV7-9	.	15	TRBJ2-5	TGTGCCAGCAGGGCCCGGGACTCATCCCAAGAGACCCAGTACTTC	CASRARDSSQETQYF
TRBV19	.	13	TRBJ2-6	TGTGCCACCCAGGGGTATGGGGCCAACGTCCTGACTTTC	CATQGYGANVLTF
TRBV6-6	TRBD1	15	TRBJ1-1	TGTGCCAGCAGTTCCACCGGGACAGGGCTAACTGAAGCTTTCTTT	CASSSTGTGLTEAFF
TRBV7-2	.	15	TRBJ2-7	TGTGCCAGCAGCTTTCGCGAGCGGAGCTCCTACGAGCAGTACTTC	CASSFRERSSYEQYF
TRBV25-1	.	14	TRBJ1-3	TGTGCCAGCAGTAGTGGCCGGGGTGGAAACACCATATATTTT	CASSSGRGGNTIYF
TRBV6-5	.	15	TRBJ2-7	TGTGCCAGCAGACAAACCGGGACAATCGCCTACGAGCAGTACTTC	CASRQTGTIAYEQYF
TRBV6-1	.	17	TRBJ2-1	TGTGCCAGCAGTGAAGCGGAGACCGCGAGCTCCTACAATGAGCAGTTCTTC	CASSEAETASSYNEQFF
TRBV27	TRBD1	16	TRBJ2-1	TGTGCCAGCACCGGGGGACAGGGGGCCGCCTACAATGAGCAGTTCTTC	CASTGGQGAAYNEQFF
TRBV6-6	.	14	TRBJ1-2	TGTGCCAGCAGTTACTCCCAGGCCACCTATGGCTACACCTTC	CASSYSQATYGYTF
TRBV2	.	13	TRBJ2-7	TGTGCCAGCAAAGGAACAGGGCTGGGAGAGCAGTACTTC	CASKGTGLGEQYF
TRBV30	TRBD1	14	TRBJ1-2	TGTGCCTGGAGTGTTGGACAGGGGGACTATGGCTACACCTTC	CAWSVGQGDYGYTF
TRBV11-3	TRBD1	16	TRBJ2-7	TGTGCCAGCAGCTTATCGGGACAGGGTAAAGACTACGAGCAGTACTTC	CASSLSGQGKDYEQYF
TRBV18	TRBD1	14	TRBJ2-7	TGTGCCAGCTCACCGGGACAGGGTTGGAACGAGCAGTACTTC	CASSPGQGWNEQYF
TRBV19	TRBD1	15	TRBJ2-7	TGTGCCAGCGCGACCTCGGGACAGGGGTTCTACGAGCAGTACTTC	CASATSGQGFYEQYF
TRBV5-4	.	16	TRBJ2-7	TGTGCCAGCAGCTTGGGACCAGGGGGGACAGTCTACGAGCAGTACTTC	CASSLGPGGTVYEQYF